The clone carrying this T cell receptor (beta chain) was recorded a few times. A single base separates this from a much larger clone, so it may be a read error. RNA transcripts served as the template for amplifying TCR beta CDR3 regions. First-round RT-PCR targeting the TCR CDR3 was performed with the HTBI primer set. One entry per CDR3 protein, called by TCRdb with MiXCR from the multiplex PCR reads. The sample includes 450,000 to 600,000 distinct CDR3 sequences, 12% to 15% of them seen just once. Uncontrolled infection, other autoimmune disease, pregnancy or lactation excluded patients. This record comes from a study of T cells in Graves' hyperthyroidism and ophthalmopathy. Looked up from germline, CDR1 is GTSNPN and CDR2 is SVGIG (reference sequence). The length of the CDR3 is 13 residues.

The sample was blood. The chain employs TRBV30 and TRBJ2-2, with 9 bases aligning to TRBD1. The TCR comes from a woman between 40 and 55 years old with Graves' hyperthyroidism. In nucleotides, the CDR3 is TGTGCCTGGCAACAGGGGGCCCCCGGGGAGCCGTTTTTT. Amino acids: CAWQQGAPGEPFF.